This T cell receptor (beta chain) was identified in a study of T cell changes during pregnancy in multiple sclerosis. The CDR3 has 13 residues. V lost 4 bases and J lost 2, with 8 bases in between. The germline V gene has CDR1 MNHNY and CDR2 SVGAGI (reference sequence). The method was immunoSEQ multiplex PCR; TCRdb's version includes in-frame clones alone and lacks a portion of them. There are about 40,000 clones in the sample; around 94% occur only once, and approximately 1.6% lies in the top ten. Specimen: peripheral blood, collected in the third trimester of pregnancy. This rearrangement joins TRBV6-6 to TRBJ2-5; tentative D call: TRBD1 (5 bases). The receptor was derived from a female donor with multiple sclerosis, enrolled in a pregnancy study. Here the CDR3 reads CASSWNRQETQYF. CDR3 DNA sequence: TGTGCCAGCAGTTGGAACAGGCAAGAGACCCAGTACTTC.